This T cell receptor beta chain is from a study of PD-L1 blockade in urothelial cancer. In the study overall: It was in about 2014 that patients started atezolizumab at 1,200 mg intravenously every 3 weeks. Blood analysis occurred 3 weeks (second dose) and 6 weeks after treatment start.

Notes on this clone: Its antigen is not identified.

Time point: pretreatment peripheral blood. The CDR3 is made up of 14 amino acids. The germline CDR1 and CDR2 sequences are LGHNA and YNFKEQ. With 1 base removed from V and 5 bases from J, the gap between germline ends came to 9 bases. Data came from immunoSEQ multiplex PCR; TCRdb stores just in-frame clones and leaves some out. There are 30,000 to 40,000 clones in the sample; over 75% occur only once, and around a sixth lies in the top ten. Overall study findings and caveats: A pretreatment blood TCR clonality that fell below the median predicted better progression-free and overall survival.

The V and J genes are TRBV4-2 and TRBJ1-5; weak D call: TRBD1 (6 bases). The material sequenced was PBMCs, taken around atezolizumab (anti-PD-L1) treatment. The source is a man in his 60s with urothelial cancer. The CDR3 DNA reads TGTGCCAGCAGCCAAGGGACAGAGGATCAGCCCCAGCATTTT. Translating it yields CASSQGTEDQPQHF.